A selection of T cell receptor beta chains follows, all from one sample in a study of T-cell memory formation after mild COVID-19. TCRdb itself ran the 5' RACE reads through MiXCR, one entry per CDR3 protein. The table includes tens of thousands of distinct CDR3 sequences, about 6.8% detected once. The sequenced material came from PBMCs or a T cell subset sorted from them (not recorded which). The source of these receptors is an adult who had mild COVID-19 (a few samples of this study predate the infection). Cell type and time point are not known. Both conserved end residues are part of each CDR3. D genes are given only for firm matches. Size values are once, few and many counts, or a class for expanded clones, and some rows have none.

CDR3 DNA	CDR3 protein	V gene	D gene	clone size	J gene
TGTGCCAGCAGCGCCCGGACAGGGACAAACTATGGCTACACCTTC	CASSARTGTNYGYTF	TRBV9	TRBD1	few	TRBJ1-2
TGTGCCAGCTCACCCTACAGTAGAAACACTGAAGCTTTCTTT	CASSPYSRNTEAFF	TRBV18	.	few	TRBJ1-1
TGTGCCACCAGTGCTGGGGGAGCGCGAGATACGCAGTATTTT	CATSAGGARDTQYF	TRBV24-1	.	few	TRBJ2-3
TGTGCCAGCAGCTCCGAGCAGGGAGGACATCAGCCCCAGCATTTT	CASSSEQGGHQPQHF	TRBV6-6	.	few	TRBJ1-5
TGTGCCATCAGTGAGATTTCGGCAGGCGGGGAGCCCCAGCATTTT	CAISEISAGGEPQHF	TRBV10-3	.	.	TRBJ1-5
TGTGCCAGCAGTTACCTCATAGCGGATCTGGAGCAGTTCTTC	CASSYLIADLEQFF	TRBV6-6	.	many	TRBJ2-1
TGTGCTAGTGGTTGGTCTAGCGGGACCGATGAGCAGTTCTTC	CASGWSSGTDEQFF	TRBV12-5	TRBD2	many	TRBJ2-1
TGTGCCAGCAGTACCGGGACAGGGAGAACAGATACGCAGTATTTT	CASSTGTGRTDTQYF	TRBV2	TRBD1	many	TRBJ2-3
TGTGCCAGCTCCCTCCAGGGGGCGAATGGCTACACCTTC	CASSLQGANGYTF	TRBV18	TRBD1	.	TRBJ1-2
TGTGCCAGCAGCTTAAGGGTCGGGAGAAGCAATGAGCAGTTCTTC	CASSLRVGRSNEQFF	TRBV7-2	.	many	TRBJ2-1
TGCAGTGCTAGGAAGGGGCAGGGCGCAGATACGCAGTATTTT	CSARKGQGADTQYF	TRBV20-1	.	many	TRBJ2-3
TGCAGTGCTAGAGCCCACCTAGCGGCTAGGGTCAATGAGCAGTTCTTC	CSARAHLAARVNEQFF	TRBV20-1	TRBD2	many	TRBJ2-1
TGTGCCAGCAGCTTCAAAACAGGCGTGGGCGAGCAGTACTTC	CASSFKTGVGEQYF	TRBV7-8	.	many	TRBJ2-7
TGTGCCACCAGTGATTTGCGGGCGGGAGCCAGGGGCATCGGGGAGCTGTTTTTT	CATSDLRAGARGIGELFF	TRBV24-1	.	many	TRBJ2-2
TGTGCCAGCAGCACAGAAATCACCGGGGAGCTGTTTTTT	CASSTEITGELFF	TRBV7-3	.	many	TRBJ2-2
TGCAGCGTTCAAACCCACAGGGGGCCGAGTGGAAACACCATATATTTT	CSVQTHRGPSGNTIYF	TRBV29-1	TRBD1	many	TRBJ1-3
TGCGCCAGCAGCTTGGTATCATCCCAGGAGACCCAGTACTTC	CASSLVSSQETQYF	TRBV5-1	.	many	TRBJ2-5
TGTGCCAGCAGCTTAGAGGTGGGGGGGAGCTACGAGCAGTACTTC	CASSLEVGGSYEQYF	TRBV7-9	TRBD2	.	TRBJ2-7
TGTGCCAGCAGCTCGAGGTCAGGGGATGTCGGTGGCTACACCTTC	CASSSRSGDVGGYTF	TRBV5-4	.	.	TRBJ1-2
TGTGCCAGCAGTTCCCGTCTTGGGGGCGACTATGGCTACACCTTC	CASSSRLGGDYGYTF	TRBV6-5	.	many	TRBJ1-2
TGCAGCGTTGAGCGGGTGAGCTCCTACAATGAGCAGTTCTTC	CSVERVSSYNEQFF	TRBV29-1	.	many	TRBJ2-1
TGCAGTGCTCCGAGGTGGGACACCAGCTACGAGCAGTACTTC	CSAPRWDTSYEQYF	TRBV20-1	.	.	TRBJ2-7
TGTGCCAGCAGCGTTGATTTTGGGGACACTGAAGCTTTCTTT	CASSVDFGDTEAFF	TRBV9	.	many	TRBJ1-1
TGTGCCAGCAGCCAAGAATTGTACAGTTCCTACGAGCAGTACTTC	CASSQELYSSYEQYF	TRBV3-1	.	many	TRBJ2-7
TGCAGCGTTTCCCCGGGGGCGAACACCGGGGAGCTGTTTTTT	CSVSPGANTGELFF	TRBV29-1	.	many	TRBJ2-2
TGTGCCAGCAGTTTACTAGCGCTTTCCTACGAGCAGTACTTC	CASSLLALSYEQYF	TRBV6-2/TRBV6-3	TRBD2	many	TRBJ2-7
TGTGCCAGCAGCCTCCGACAGGGGGGATACGAGCAGTACTTC	CASSLRQGGYEQYF	TRBV3-1	TRBD1	few	TRBJ2-7
TGTGCCAGCAGCTTAGAGGGCTTGAACACCGGGGAGCTGTTTTTT	CASSLEGLNTGELFF	TRBV7-9	.	many	TRBJ2-2
TGCGCCAGCAGCTCTCGGGACATCCGTCGCACAGATACGCAGTATTTT	CASSSRDIRRTDTQYF	TRBV5-1	.	.	TRBJ2-3
TGTGCCAGCAGCCAAGAAGGGCGGACAGGGGGAAACACCATATATTTT	CASSQEGRTGGNTIYF	TRBV4-2	TRBD1	few	TRBJ1-3
TGTGCCAGCAGCCAAGCCCGGGCGGGGGACAACACCGGGGAGCTGTTTTTT	CASSQARAGDNTGELFF	TRBV3-1	TRBD2	many	TRBJ2-2
TGCAGCGTTGAAGGCACAACCTACGAGCAGTACTTC	CSVEGTTYEQYF	TRBV29-1	.	many	TRBJ2-7
TGTGCCAGCAGTATTGGGACTAGCGGGAGACGGACCCAGTACTTC	CASSIGTSGRRTQYF	TRBV7-8	TRBD2	.	TRBJ2-5
TGCGCCAGCAGCTTCCAGGGTGTAGATACGCAGTATTTT	CASSFQGVDTQYF	TRBV5-1	.	many	TRBJ2-3
TGTGCCAGCAGCGAAGGGTACACCGGGGAGCTGTTTTTT	CASSEGYTGELFF	TRBV9	.	many	TRBJ2-2
TGTGCCAGCAGCGCCGGCGGCGGAAAGACAGATACGCAGTATTTT	CASSAGGGKTDTQYF	TRBV12-3/TRBV12-4	.	few	TRBJ2-3
TGTGCCAGCAGCTTAGTGTCGGGGTCTGGAAACACCATATATTTT	CASSLVSGSGNTIYF	TRBV7-2	.	.	TRBJ1-3
TGCAGTGCTCGGGGACCACCGAACGAGCAGTACTTC	CSARGPPNEQYF	TRBV20-1	.	few	TRBJ2-7
TGTGCCAGCGCAGGACAGGGAAACACCGGGGAGCTGTTTTTT	CASAGQGNTGELFF	TRBV7-9	TRBD1	many	TRBJ2-2
TGCAGCGTGTACCGGGCGACTAGCTCGGTTGCAGATACGCAGTATTTT	CSVYRATSSVADTQYF	TRBV29-1	TRBD2	many	TRBJ2-3
TGTGCCAGCAGCCAATGGGGAGCGGGCCAAGAGACCCAGTACTTC	CASSQWGAGQETQYF	TRBV4-2	.	many	TRBJ2-5
TGTGCCAGCAGCTTATCGGCGAGGAATTCACCCCTCCACTTT	CASSLSARNSPLHF	TRBV7-2	.	few	TRBJ1-6
TGTGCCAGCAGTTTAGTAGAAAACATTCAGTACTTC	CASSLVENIQYF	TRBV12-3/TRBV12-4	.	many	TRBJ2-4
TGTGCCAGCAGCCCAGAATGGAGCCTTAAAGGCACAGATACGCAGTATTTT	CASSPEWSLKGTDTQYF	TRBV4-2	.	.	TRBJ2-3
TGTGCCAGCAGCTTTTACAATGAGCAGTTCTTC	CASSFYNEQFF	TRBV7-2	.	many	TRBJ2-1
TGTGCCAAGGAGGAGGACAGAGGATACGAGCAGTACTTC	CAKEEDRGYEQYF	TRBV19	.	.	TRBJ2-7
TGTGCCAGCGGGGGGGGCGGGACCAGCTTCAATGAGCAGTTCTTC	CASGGGGTSFNEQFF	TRBV12-3/TRBV12-4	.	many	TRBJ2-1
TGTGCCAGCAGGATGGGGGATGAGCAGTTCTTC	CASRMGDEQFF	TRBV12-3/TRBV12-4	.	few	TRBJ2-1
TGTGCCAGCAGCTCAGAGACAGGGAGGGGAGGAGAGACCCAGTACTTC	CASSSETGRGGETQYF	TRBV7-2	.	many	TRBJ2-5
TGTGCCAGCAGTTTACAGGGACAGAAAAATGGCTACACCTTC	CASSLQGQKNGYTF	TRBV27	TRBD1	.	TRBJ1-2
TGCGCCAGCAGCTTGAGCGGGGTTAACACAGATACGCAGTATTTT	CASSLSGVNTDTQYF	TRBV5-1	TRBD2	many	TRBJ2-3
TGTGCCTGGGGGATACAGCGATACACAGATACGCAGTATTTT	CAWGIQRYTDTQYF	TRBV30	.	.	TRBJ2-3
TGTGCCAGCAGCTCCCCCCAGGGGGTCCGCGAGCAGTACTTC	CASSSPQGVREQYF	TRBV11-3	TRBD1	few	TRBJ2-7
TGTGCCAGCAGTTTAGCGCCTCCAGGGTTGGGAAACACCATATATTTT	CASSLAPPGLGNTIYF	TRBV12-3/TRBV12-4	.	few	TRBJ1-3
TGTGCCAGCAGTTACGACATAAACGGGTATACGCAGTATTTT	CASSYDINGYTQYF	TRBV6-5	.	.	TRBJ2-3